This TCR beta chain comes out of a study of cytomegalovirus exposure and HLA in healthy donors. This clone was counted only a few times. A multiplex PCR was run with 60 Vbeta primers and 13 Jbeta primers. Clones were read by immunoSEQ multiplex PCR, and TCRdb kept only the in-frame ones, dropping some. Among about 150,000 clones listed, roughly 62% were seen once. This TCR was recovered from a man in his 60s in good health and CMV-seronegative. The sample comprised PBMCs.

This CDR3 reads CASRTGGKGKLFF. The CDR3 DNA sequence: TGTGCCAGTCGGACAGGAGGAAAAGGAAAACTGTTTTTT. The gene calls are TRBV6-1 and TRBJ1-4, with 7 bases matching TRBD1. J gave up 10 bases and V 9 bases, and 11 bases lay outside the gene matches. CDR1 is MNHNS and CDR2 is SASEGT in the germline V gene. The CDR3 covers 13 residues.